The clone carrying this T cell receptor beta chain appeared once. The V gene lost 6 bases and the J gene lost 4 bases, with 18 bases spanning the gap. Germline loops: CDR1 SEHNR, CDR2 FQNEAQ (reference sequence). The CDR3 runs 16 residues. The data were taken from a study of blood T cell repertoires in COVID-19. Study information: From the United States, Italy and Spain came samples of acute and convalescent COVID-19.

Everyone who took part was about 18 to 90 years old, and they came from 20 to 25 US areas. Per the authors' pipeline: Amplification from reference gene primers served as the basis for estimated nucleated cell counts. Repertoires were generated with immunoSEQ multiplex PCR, while TCRdb's copy carries only in-frame clones and drops some. That table furnishes V, J and clone size, whereas the DNA furnished D and trimming. This sample has 40,000 to 50,000 clones; around 87% occur once, and the top ten carry under 4%. This chain connects TRBV7-9 to TRBJ1-4; D is unclear. The sequenced material came from PBMCs or T cells enriched from blood (not recorded which). The source is a woman in her forties or fifties who had recovered from COVID-19. The CDR3 loop reads CASSTNTGSINEKLFF. DNA for the CDR3: TGTGCCAGCAGTACTAACACCGGGTCCATTAATGAAAAACTGTTTTTT.